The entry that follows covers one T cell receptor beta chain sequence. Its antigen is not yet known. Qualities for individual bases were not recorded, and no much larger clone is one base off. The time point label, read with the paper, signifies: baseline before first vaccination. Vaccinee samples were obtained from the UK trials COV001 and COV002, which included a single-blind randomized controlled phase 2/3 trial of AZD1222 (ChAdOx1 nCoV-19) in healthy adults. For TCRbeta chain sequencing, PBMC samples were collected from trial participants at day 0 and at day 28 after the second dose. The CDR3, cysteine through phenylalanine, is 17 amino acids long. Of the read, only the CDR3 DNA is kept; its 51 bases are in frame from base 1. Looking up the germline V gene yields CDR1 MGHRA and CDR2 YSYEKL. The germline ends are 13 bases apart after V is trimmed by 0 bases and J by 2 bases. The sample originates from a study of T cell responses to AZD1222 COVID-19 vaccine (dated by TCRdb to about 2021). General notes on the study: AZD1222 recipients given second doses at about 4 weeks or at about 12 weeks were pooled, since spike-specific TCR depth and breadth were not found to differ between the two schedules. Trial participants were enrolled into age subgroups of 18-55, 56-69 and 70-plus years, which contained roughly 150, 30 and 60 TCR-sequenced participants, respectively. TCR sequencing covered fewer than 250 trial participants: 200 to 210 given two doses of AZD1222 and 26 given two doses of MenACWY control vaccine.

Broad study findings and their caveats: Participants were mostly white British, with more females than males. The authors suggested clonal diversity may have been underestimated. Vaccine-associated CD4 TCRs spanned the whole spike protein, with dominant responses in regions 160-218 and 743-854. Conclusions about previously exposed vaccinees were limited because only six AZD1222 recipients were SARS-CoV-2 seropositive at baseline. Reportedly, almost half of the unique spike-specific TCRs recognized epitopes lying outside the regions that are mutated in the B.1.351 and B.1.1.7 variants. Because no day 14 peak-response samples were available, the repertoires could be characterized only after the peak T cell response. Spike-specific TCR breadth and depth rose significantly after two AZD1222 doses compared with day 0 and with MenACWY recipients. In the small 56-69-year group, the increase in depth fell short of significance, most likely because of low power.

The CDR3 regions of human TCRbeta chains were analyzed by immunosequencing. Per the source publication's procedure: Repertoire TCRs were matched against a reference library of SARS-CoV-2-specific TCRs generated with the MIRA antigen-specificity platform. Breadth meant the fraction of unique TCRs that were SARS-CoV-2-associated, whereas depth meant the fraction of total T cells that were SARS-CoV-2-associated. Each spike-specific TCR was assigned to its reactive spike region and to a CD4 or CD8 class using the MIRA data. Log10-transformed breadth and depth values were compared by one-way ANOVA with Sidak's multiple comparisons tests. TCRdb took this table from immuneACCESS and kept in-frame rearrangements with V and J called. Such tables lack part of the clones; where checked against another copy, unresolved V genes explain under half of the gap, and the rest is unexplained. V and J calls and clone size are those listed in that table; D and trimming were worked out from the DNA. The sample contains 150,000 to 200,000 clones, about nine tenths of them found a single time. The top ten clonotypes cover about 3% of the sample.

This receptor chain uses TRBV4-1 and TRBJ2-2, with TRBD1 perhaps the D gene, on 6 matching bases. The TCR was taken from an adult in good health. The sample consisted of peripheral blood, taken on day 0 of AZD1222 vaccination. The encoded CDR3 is CASSQDPTGANTGELFF. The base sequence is TGCGCCAGCAGCCAAGATCCGACAGGAGCAAACACCGGGGAGCTGTTTTTT.